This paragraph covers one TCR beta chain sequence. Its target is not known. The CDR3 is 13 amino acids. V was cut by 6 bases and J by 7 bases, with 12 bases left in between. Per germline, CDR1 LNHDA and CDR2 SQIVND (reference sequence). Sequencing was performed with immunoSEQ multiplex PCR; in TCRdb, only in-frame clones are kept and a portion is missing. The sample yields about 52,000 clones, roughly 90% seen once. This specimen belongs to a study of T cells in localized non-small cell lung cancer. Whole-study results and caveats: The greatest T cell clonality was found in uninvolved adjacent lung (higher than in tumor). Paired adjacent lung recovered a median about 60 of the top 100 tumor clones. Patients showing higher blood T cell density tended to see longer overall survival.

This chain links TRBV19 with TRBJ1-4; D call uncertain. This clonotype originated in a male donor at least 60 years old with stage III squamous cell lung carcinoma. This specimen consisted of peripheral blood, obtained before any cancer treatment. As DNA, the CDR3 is TGTGCCAGTAGGAACCGCGGCGGTGAAAAACTGTTTTTT. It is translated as CASRNRGGEKLFF.